This T cell receptor (beta chain) is from a study of response to subunit inactivated influenza vaccine. On this clonotype itself: Its matching antigen is unknown.

Using its own MiXCR run on the RT-PCR reads, TCRdb lists one record per CDR3 protein. The sample shows hundreds of thousands of distinct CDR3 sequences, 10% to 15% of them seen only once. With V trimmed by 0 bases and J by 3 bases, 6 bases remained unmatched. Germline V gene lookup returns CDR1 DFQATT and CDR2 SNEGSKA (reference sequence). This CDR3 has 17 amino acids. Findings and caveats of the study: Each seasonal flu vaccination may recruit only limited new T cells, authors suggested.

This clonotype was sampled from a man aged 50 to 59 who received an inactivated influenza vaccine. J is TRBJ2-2 and V is TRBV20-1, with 11 positions matching TRBD2. Sequencing was performed on PBMCs from blood, taken roughly 46 days after vaccination. The CDR3: CSARDARTSGYTGELFF. The CDR3 nucleotides read TGCAGTGCTAGAGACGCAAGGACTAGCGGGTACACCGGGGAGCTGTTTTTT.